This T cell receptor beta chain was sequenced in a study of breast tumors, draining lymph nodes, adjacent tissues. Study results and caveats: Tumor repertoires ranked between lymph nodes and nontumor tissue in diversity, with V and J gene preferences.

This CDR3 comprises 16 residues. The ends were cut back, 5 bases at V and 0 bases at J, with 17 bases in the middle. Germline CDR1 and CDR2: MNHEY and SVGEGT. MiXCR, applied by TCRdb to the multiplex PCR reads, yields one record per CDR3 protein. Of about 9,600 distinct CDR3 sequences in the sample, about 40% were seen once. With respect to this clonotype: Its matching antigen is unknown.

This sequence originates from a female donor with breast cancer. Some clones in this sample may be carry-over from other donors' samples. This chain links TRBV6-2 or TRBV6-3 with TRBJ2-7; the D gene is possibly TRBD1 (6 bases). The sequencing sample was made of tumor-adjacent breast tissue. The CDR3 bases are TGTGCCAGCAGTAATCCCTGGACAGCGAGCTCCTACGAGCAGTACTTC. As protein: CASSNPWTASSYEQYF.